These 21 T cell receptor beta chains were sequenced from one sample in a study of Tregs in tolerant kidney transplant recipients. Data came from immunoSEQ multiplex PCR; TCRdb stores just in-frame clones and leaves some out. This table has about 110,000 clones, around 87% appearing once. The source material was CD4+ T cells from blood, sampled before the transplant. Every receptor here comes from a human donor who received a combined kidney and bone marrow transplant.

The gene calls are TRBV25-1 and TRBJ2-3, with D perhaps matching TRBD2 (6 bases). The CDR3 has 14 amino acids. The V gene's germline CDR1 is MGHDK and CDR2 SYGVNS. Trimming took 0 bases from V and 8 from J, leaving 12 bases between them. The CDR3 loop reads CASSEYFPEGTQYF. The CDR3 DNA sequence: TGTGCCAGCAGTGAATATTTTCCGGAGGGTACGCAGTATTTT.

Remarks on this clone: Sequence at one end of the junction differs from germline and may be a read error. The chain carries TRBV11-2 and TRBJ2-3, with 9 nucleotides matching TRBD2. The germline V gene encodes CDR1 SGHAT and CDR2 FQNNGV. The CDR3 consists of 14 residues. CDR3 protein: CASSLGLAPDTQYF. The CDR3 nucleotides read TGTGCCAGCAGTTTAGGACTAGCGCCAGATACGCAGTATTTT. The complete variable domain, with remaining parts taken from reference TRBV11-2 and TRBJ2-3, reads EAGVAQSPRYKIIEKRQSVAFWCNPISGHATLYWYQQILGQGPKLLIQFQNNGVVDDSQLPKDRFSAERLKGVDSTLKIQPAKLEDSAVYLCASSLGLAPDTQYFGPGTRLTVL.

J is TRBJ1-2 and V is TRBV4-1; 12 bases fit TRBD1. The trim removed 2 bases at V and 7 bases at J, leaving 8 bases unmatched. CDR1 MGHRA and CDR2 YSYEKL come from the germline V gene. CDR3 length: 16 amino acids. This CDR3 reads CASSQYGTGGLGGYTF. DNA of the CDR3: TGCGCCAGCAGCCAATACGGGACAGGGGGCTTGGGTGGCTACACCTTC.

V usage is TRBV5-1 and J usage is TRBJ1-4; D gene uncertain. The CDR3 totals 14 residues. Germline values: CDR1 SGHRS, CDR2 YFSETQ. V was shortened by 1 base and J by 2 bases, with 6 bases between the two germline ends. The CDR3 bases are TGCGCCAGCAGCTTGCAACAGACTAATGAAAAACTGTTTTTT. As protein: CASSLQQTNEKLFF.

This rearrangement joins TRBV29-1 to TRBJ2-7; 9 bases fit TRBD2. Germline V CDR1 and CDR2: SQVTM, ANQGSEA. V lost 5 bases and J lost 7; bases outside the gene matches: 15. This CDR3 has 15 residues. CDR3 sequence: CSVTYSGGLRREQYF. The CDR3 DNA sequence: TGCAGCGTTACCTACAGCGGGGGGCTCCGACGGGAGCAGTACTTC.

V is TRBV5-8 and J is TRBJ2-1; D is possibly TRBD2 (6 bases). Trimming took 5 bases from V and 8 from J, leaving 20 bases between them. Germline CDR1 SGHTS, CDR2 YDEGEE. The CDR3 consists of 15 residues. The CDR3 spells CASRQLAVPFYEQFF. The CDR3 region has the DNA TGTGCCAGCAGGCAACTAGCAGTTCCTTTCTATGAGCAGTTCTTC.

CDR3 DNA: TGTGCCAGCAGCACAATAAAGTCTCTTGAAGCTTTCTTT. Its translation is CASSTIKSLEAFF. This rearrangement joins TRBV11-2 to TRBJ1-1; D unresolved. This CDR3 spans 13 amino acids. The germline V gene encodes CDR1 SGHAT and CDR2 FQNNGV. Deletions cut 5 bases from V and 7 bases from J, with 14 bases between. The full variable domain, rest sourced from reference TRBV11-2 and TRBJ1-1, is EAGVAQSPRYKIIEKRQSVAFWCNPISGHATLYWYQQILGQGPKLLIQFQNNGVVDDSQLPKDRFSAERLKGVDSTLKIQPAKLEDSAVYLCASSTIKSLEAFFGQGTRLTVV.

The chain links TRBV30 to TRBJ1-2; no definite D call. This CDR3 has 12 amino acids. Trimming took 0 bases from V and 7 from J, leaving 9 bases between them. The germline V gene has CDR1 GTSNPN and CDR2 SVGIG (reference sequence). The CDR3 here is CAWSVSLGGYTF. The CDR3, as DNA: TGTGCCTGGAGTGTAAGTCTCGGTGGCTACACCTTC.

V gene TRBV19 combines with J gene TRBJ1-1; D is perhaps TRBD1 (5 bases). CDR1 and CDR2 (germline): LNHDA, SQIVND (reference sequence). V lost 3 bases and J lost 1, with 9 bases in between. This CDR3 spans 14 amino acids. As DNA, the CDR3 is TGTGCCAGTAGTATCAGGGCCGGGAACACTGAAGCTTTCTTT. Protein: CASSIRAGNTEAFF.

J is TRBJ2-1 and V is TRBV6-5, with TRBD1 matching 10 bases. The trim removed 10 bases at V and 2 bases at J, leaving 2 bases unmatched. Germline assignment: CDR1 MNHEY and CDR2 SVGAGI. The CDR3 extends over 13 amino acids. The CDR3 loop reads CATGQGAYNEQFF. CDR3 in DNA: TGTGCCACTGGACAGGGGGCCTACAATGAGCAGTTCTTC.

The rearrangement uses TRBV7-2 and TRBJ1-1; 10 bases map to TRBD1. This CDR3 is 13 amino acids long. The J segment lost 5 bases and the V segment lost 5 bases, leaving 2 bases of the junction unmatched. Germline CDR1 is SGHTA and CDR2 is FQGNSA. CDR3 nucleotides: TGTGCCAGCAGCGGACAGGGGGGGACTGAAGCTTTCTTT. Residues: CASSGQGGTEAFF. The full variable domain, its missing parts supplied by reference TRBV7-2 and TRBJ1-1, is GAGVSQSPSNKVTEKGKDVELRCDPISGHTALYWYRQSLGQGLEFLIYFQGNSAPDKSGLPSDRFSAERTGGSVSTLTIQRTQQEDSAVYLCASSGQGGTEAFFGQGTRLTVV.

The chain recombines TRBV7-2 with TRBJ2-5; 10 bases are a match to TRBD1. The germline V gene has CDR1 SGHTA and CDR2 FQGNSA. The CDR3 is 15 residues long. Trimming removed 5 bases from V and 5 bases from J; junction bases left unmatched: 8. The CDR3 is CASSPQTGGLETQYF. The CDR3 DNA reads TGTGCCAGCAGCCCCCAGACAGGGGGCTTGGAGACCCAGTACTTC. The full variable domain, completed using reference TRBV7-2 and TRBJ2-5, is GAGVSQSPSNKVTEKGKDVELRCDPISGHTALYWYRQSLGQGLEFLIYFQGNSAPDKSGLPSDRFSAERTGGSVSTLTIQRTQQEDSAVYLCASSPQTGGLETQYFGPGTRLLVL.

The chain recombines TRBV10-3 with TRBJ2-7; 7 bases fit TRBD2. CDR3 length: 12 residues. V was clipped by 8 bases and J by 2 bases; unmatched bases: 3. Germline-derived CDR1 and CDR2 are ENHRY and SYGVKD. CDR3 in amino acids: CAIGGGTYEQYF. The CDR3 nucleotides are TGTGCCATCGGGGGGGGAACCTACGAGCAGTACTTC.

V usage is TRBV28 and J usage is TRBJ1-2; D gene uncertain. The CDR3 length is 13 residues. In germline, CDR1 is MDHEN, CDR2 SYDVKM. V lost 5 bases and J 2 bases, leaving 9 bases between the germline ends. The CDR3 sequence: CASSEYSNYGYTF. The CDR3 DNA reads TGTGCCAGCAGTGAATACTCCAACTATGGCTACACCTTC.

CDR3 nucleotide sequence: TGCGCCAGCCACTCTGGACAGCAAGAGACCCAGTACTTC. Amino acids: CASHSGQQETQYF. The rearrangement uses TRBV5-1 and TRBJ2-5; D is possibly TRBD1 (6 bases). CDR1 is SGHRS and CDR2 is YFSETQ in the germline V gene. The CDR3 sequence is 13 residues long. V shed 7 bases and J shed 2 bases, with 12 bases lying between them.

This sequence joins TRBV5-1 and TRBJ2-2; the D is unclear. Germline assignment: CDR1 SGHRS and CDR2 YFSETQ. The CDR3 consists of 11 residues. V was pared by 5 bases and J by 6 bases, with 5 bases between. CDR3 bases: TGCGCCAGCAGGGCTGCCGGGGAGCTGTTTTTT. Protein sequence: CASRAAGELFF.

V is TRBV19 and J is TRBJ2-1, with unresolved D. CDR3 size: 11 residues. V was cut by 9 bases and J by 8 bases, with 11 bases left in between. Germline V gives CDR1 LNHDA, CDR2 SQIVND (reference sequence). The CDR3 DNA is TGTGCCAGCACCCTGCGTGATGAGCAGTTCTTC. Translating gives CASTLRDEQFF.

The chain joins TRBV2 to TRBJ2-7; perhaps TRBD1 as D (6 bases). The CDR3 is 13 residues long. The V and J ends lost 4 bases and 4 bases respectively, with 11 bases between them. The germline V gene encodes CDR1 SNHLY and CDR2 FYNNEI. The CDR3 DNA is TGTGCCAGCAGTGCAGAGCAGGGGTACGAGCAGTACTTC. Translation: CASSAEQGYEQYF.

This clone has just a few counts. The rearrangement joins TRBV7-2 to TRBJ1-2; possibly TRBD1 for D (5 bases). CDR3 length: 13 residues. CDR1 and CDR2 (germline): SGHTA, FQGNSA. V was clipped by 5 bases and J by 7 bases, with 14 bases between them. CDR3 sequence (DNA): TGTGCCAGCAGCAACTTTCAGGGCTCTGGCTACACCTTC. It translates to CASSNFQGSGYTF.

The DNA of the CDR3 is TGCGCCAGCAGCTTGGATTCCGGGGGAGGGCAGCCCCAGCATTTT. Residues: CASSLDSGGGQPQHF. The chain has TRBV5-1 and TRBJ1-5; a possible D gene is TRBD1 (5 bases). The CDR3 length is 15 residues. The germline V and J ends were trimmed by 0 bases and 7 bases, with 14 bases remaining between them. The germline gives CDR1 SGHRS, CDR2 YFSETQ.

The chain recombines TRBV5-1 with TRBJ2-1, with 7 bases that match TRBD2. Looked up from germline, CDR1 is SGHRS and CDR2 is YFSETQ. The CDR3 loop spans 15 amino acids. The trim removed 0 bases at V and 2 bases at J, leaving 2 bases unmatched. The CDR3 sequence: CASSLASGPYNEQFF. The CDR3 DNA is TGCGCCAGCAGCTTGGCTAGCGGACCCTACAATGAGCAGTTCTTC.